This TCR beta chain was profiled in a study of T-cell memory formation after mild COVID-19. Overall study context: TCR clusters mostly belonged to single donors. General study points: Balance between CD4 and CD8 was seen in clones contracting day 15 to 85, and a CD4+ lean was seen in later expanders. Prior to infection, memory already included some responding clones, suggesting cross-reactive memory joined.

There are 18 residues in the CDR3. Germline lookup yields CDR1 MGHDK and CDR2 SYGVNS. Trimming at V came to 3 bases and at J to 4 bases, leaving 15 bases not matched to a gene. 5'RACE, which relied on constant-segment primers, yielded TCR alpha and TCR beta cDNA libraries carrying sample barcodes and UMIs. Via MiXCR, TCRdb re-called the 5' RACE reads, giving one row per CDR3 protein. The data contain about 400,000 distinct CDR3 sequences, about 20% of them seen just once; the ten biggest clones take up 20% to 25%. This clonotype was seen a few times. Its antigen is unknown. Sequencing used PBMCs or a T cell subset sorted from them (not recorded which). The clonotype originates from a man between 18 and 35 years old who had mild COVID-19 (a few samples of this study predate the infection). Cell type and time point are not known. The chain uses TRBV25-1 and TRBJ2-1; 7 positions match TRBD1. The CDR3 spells CASSDPRDQGVGYNEQFF. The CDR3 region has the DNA TGTGCCAGCAGTGATCCTCGAGACCAGGGGGTGGGGTACAATGAGCAGTTCTTC. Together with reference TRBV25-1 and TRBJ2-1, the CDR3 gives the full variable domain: EADIYQTPRYLVIGTGKKITLECSQTMGHDKMYWYQQDPGMELHLIHYSYGVNSTEKGDLSSESTVSRIRTEHFPLTLESARPSHTSQYLCASSDPRDQGVGYNEQFFGPGTRLTVL.